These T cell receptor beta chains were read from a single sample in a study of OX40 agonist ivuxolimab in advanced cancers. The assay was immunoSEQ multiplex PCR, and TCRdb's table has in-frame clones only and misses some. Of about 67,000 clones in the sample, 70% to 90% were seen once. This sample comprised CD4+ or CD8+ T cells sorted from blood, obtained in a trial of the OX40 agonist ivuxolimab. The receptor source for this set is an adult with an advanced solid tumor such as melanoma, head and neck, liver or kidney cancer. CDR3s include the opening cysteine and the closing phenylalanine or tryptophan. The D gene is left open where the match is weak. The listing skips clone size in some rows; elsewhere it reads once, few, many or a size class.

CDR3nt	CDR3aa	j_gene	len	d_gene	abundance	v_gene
TGTGCCAGTTCACTCACGGGGGAAGGGGAGACCCAGTACTTC	CASSLTGEGETQYF	TRBJ2-5	14	.	.	TRBV11-2
TGTGCCAGCAGCTTTGCCCATCAGAGCAATCAGCCCCAGCATTTT	CASSFAHQSNQPQHF	TRBJ1-5	15	.	.	TRBV12-1
TGTGCCAGCAGTTTTGGGGGTAAGCAGTACTTC	CASSFGGKQYF	TRBJ2-7	11	.	.	TRBV6-5
TGTGCCAGCAGCCGCCCCGTGAACACTGAAGCTTTCTTT	CASSRPVNTEAFF	TRBJ1-1	13	.	.	TRBV11-2
TGTGCCACCAGCTTGGGGGGGCAGACCGGGGAGCTGTTTTTT	CATSLGGQTGELFF	TRBJ2-2	14	.	once	TRBV15
TGTGCCAGCAGTGAAAAGTCAGGGATAGGGATAGCGGGAGGGCCACACGAGCAGTACTTC	CASSEKSGIGIAGGPHEQYF	TRBJ2-7	20	TRBD2	few	TRBV6-1
TGTGCCAGCAGCTTGGACCAGGGGCAACAAGAGACCCAGTACTTC	CASSLDQGQQETQYF	TRBJ2-5	15	.	.	TRBV5-4
TGCGCCAGCAGCCCACAGGGAAGCTTAGGTGAAAAACTGTTTTTT	CASSPQGSLGEKLFF	TRBJ1-4	15	.	.	TRBV5-1
TGCGCCAGCAAAAGTGTGGGCACAGATACGCAGTATTTT	CASKSVGTDTQYF	TRBJ2-3	13	.	.	TRBV5-1
TGCGCCAGCAGCCCTAATAGCGGGAGGTCCGTATTGGGCGAGCAGTACTTC	CASSPNSGRSVLGEQYF	TRBJ2-7	17	TRBD2	.	TRBV5-1
TGCAGCGTTGCAAGGGAGGGCTATGGCTACACCTTC	CSVAREGYGYTF	TRBJ1-2	12	.	.	TRBV29-1
TGTGCCAGCAGTGAAGCTTCAGTCTCCTACGAGCAGTACTTC	CASSEASVSYEQYF	TRBJ2-7	14	.	.	TRBV6-1